This TCR beta chain was sequenced during a study of immune evolution from preneoplasia to lung adenocarcinoma. Measured with immunoSEQ multiplex PCR; TCRdb has only the in-frame clones, and not every one. Of about 8,000 clones detected, 70% to 90% appear once; the ten largest clones hold 7.2%. The CDR3 length is 14 residues. CDR1 is MDHEN, CDR2 SYDVKM, per germline. V lost 3 bases and J lost 1, with 7 bases in between. Study observations and caveats: Normal lung had highest clonality; later lesions appeared denser, more diverse.

H&E slides confirmed each diagnosis, reviewed by two pathologists independently. Of note for this clone: Antigen: not known.

This TCR came from a person between 65 and 80 years old with lung adenocarcinoma. The chain couples TRBV28 to TRBJ1-5; D not certain. The sequencing sample was made of FFPE adjacent normal lung tissue. CDR3 bases: TGTGCCAGCAGTTTCTATCAAAGCAATCAGCCCCAGCATTTT. Residues: CASSFYQSNQPQHF.